The 31 T cell receptor beta chains in this list originate from one sample, sequenced in a study of blood T cells in healthy people across ages. A second roughly 7 to 11 cycle PCR used barcoded and J-beta primers. TCRdb passed the 5' RACE reads through MiXCR, listing each CDR3 protein once. Among approximately 1.5 million distinct CDR3 sequences listed, 35% to 45% were seen once. Sequencing was performed on blood. The receptor set was obtained from a young woman in good health.

This rearrangement joins TRBV7-8 to TRBJ2-1, with TRBD1 matching over 8 bases. CDR1 and CDR2 from the germline V gene are SGHVS and FQNEAQ. The CDR3 length is 18 residues. Trimming at V came to 1 base and at J to 0 bases, leaving 8 bases not matched to a gene. CDR3 DNA: TGTGCCAGCAGCTTAGTGGTCAGGGGGCTGAGCTCCTACAATGAGCAGTTCTTC. Translation: CASSLVVRGLSSYNEQFF.

This clonotype was found a few times. The CDR3 region has the DNA TGTGCCAGCAGTTTTTACTTAGCGGGAGGTTTGGGGACAGATACGCAGTATTTT. Protein sequence: CASSFYLAGGLGTDTQYF. The J gene is TRBJ2-3, the V gene TRBV12-3 or TRBV12-4; 10 bases agree with TRBD2. The V segment lost 3 bases and the J segment 3 bases; nucleotides outside the gene matches: 12. The CDR3 runs to 18 residues.

This clonotype was counted only a few times. The rearrangement joins TRBV9 to TRBJ2-1, with D maybe TRBD2 (6 bases). CDR1 and CDR2 (germline): SGDLS, YYNGEE. Trimming cost V 3 bases and J 3 bases, with 13 bases left between them. CDR3 length: 15 amino acids. DNA for the CDR3: TGTGCCAGCAGCGACCGACTAGAAGACTACAATGAGCAGTTCTTC. Protein: CASSDRLEDYNEQFF.

This clonotype occurred many times. This rearrangement joins TRBV5-1 to TRBJ1-2; no clear D. Germline-derived CDR1 and CDR2 are SGHRS and YFSETQ. This CDR3 is built from 14 residues. The germline V and J ends were trimmed by 3 bases and 0 bases, with 9 bases remaining between them. The chain's CDR3 is CASSSPGTNYGYTF. In DNA, the CDR3 is TGCGCCAGCAGCTCGCCGGGGACTAACTATGGCTACACCTTC.

V usage is TRBV27 and J usage is TRBJ1-2; D not certain. The CDR3 loop spans 16 amino acids. Germline values: CDR1 MNHEY, CDR2 SMNVEV (reference sequence). V was cut by 8 bases and J by 0 bases, with 19 bases left in between. The CDR3 sequence is CASGHRGYTTNYGYTF. The CDR3 nucleotides read TGTGCCAGCGGCCATCGTGGGTACACTACTAACTATGGCTACACCTTC.

The chain carries TRBV6-5 and TRBJ1-1; no clear D gene. Germline assignment: CDR1 MNHEY and CDR2 SVGAGI. The CDR3 extends over 14 amino acids. The V end lost 1 base, the J end lost 5 bases, and 11 bases lay between the germline ends. The CDR3: CASSYFSGRTEAFF. The CDR3 DNA is TGTGCCAGCAGTTACTTCAGCGGTAGAACTGAAGCTTTCTTT.

The chain joins TRBV18 to TRBJ1-6; D is possibly TRBD1 (6 bases). V was pared by 3 bases and J by 9 bases, with 12 bases between. This CDR3 comprises 14 residues. CDR1 is KGHSH and CDR2 is LQKENI in the germline V gene. CDR3 region: CASSPSGGGSPLHF. The CDR3 region has the DNA TGTGCCAGCTCACCTTCGGGGGGCGGTTCACCCCTCCACTTT.

The chain links TRBV7-2 to TRBJ1-1; D unclear. This CDR3 spans 12 amino acids. CDR1 and CDR2 (germline): SGHTA, FQGNSA. V gave up 5 bases and J gave up 7 bases, with 11 bases separating them. Written as DNA, the CDR3 is TGTACCAGCAGCCACGGTTTAGGTGAAGCTTTCTTT. Its translation is CTSSHGLGEAFF. The full variable domain, with the rest looked up from reference TRBV7-2 and TRBJ1-1, is GAGVSQSPSNKVTEKGKDVELRCDPISGHTALYWYRQSLGQGLEFLIYFQGNSAPDKSGLPSDRFSAERTGGSVSTLTIQRTQQEDSAVYLCTSSHGLGEAFFGQGTRLTVV.

The CDR3 DNA reads TGCGGGGTAGCGGGAGGGCAGCCTATGGATACGCAGTATTTT. The encoded protein is CGVAGGQPMDTQYF. The chain has TRBV20-1 and TRBJ2-3; TRBD2 agrees at 11 bases. The germline gives CDR1 DFQATT, CDR2 SNEGSKA (reference sequence). The length of the CDR3 is 14 residues.

This clonotype was found a few times. The V gene is TRBV18, the J gene TRBJ1-1; the match to TRBD1 covers 9 bases. CDR1 KGHSH and CDR2 LQKENI come from the germline V gene. The CDR3 consists of 15 residues. Germline trimming cut 4 bases from V and 1 base from J; bases unmatched to any gene: 4. CDR3 DNA: TGTGCCAGCTCACACAAGACAGGGGGGAACACTGAAGCTTTCTTT. Protein product: CASSHKTGGNTEAFF.

The chain links TRBV21-1 to TRBJ2-1; the table's D call of TRBD1 was not tested on the DNA. TRBV21-1 constitutes a pseudogene. This CDR3 spans 19 amino acids. The CDR3 DNA sequence: TGTGCCGGCAGCACGAAAGGGGCAGGGACTAGTAGTTCCTACAATGAGCAGTTCTTC. It encodes CAGSTKGAGTSSSYNEQFF.

The chain is built from TRBV14 and TRBJ2-4, with D possibly TRBD1 on 5 matching bases. CDR1 is SGHDN, CDR2 FVKESK, per germline. With 2 bases removed from V and 7 bases from J, the gap between germline ends came to 9 bases. The length of the CDR3 is 13 residues. In DNA form, the CDR3 reads TGTGCCAGCAGCCAACAGGGTTGGAACATTCAGTACTTC. Amino acid sequence: CASSQQGWNIQYF. The whole variable domain, filled in from reference TRBV14 and TRBJ2-4, reads EAGVTQFPSHSVIEKGQTVTLRCDPISGHDNLYWYRRVMGKEIKFLLHFVKESKQDESGMPNNRFLAERTGGTYSTLKVQPAELEDSGVYFCASSQQGWNIQYFGAGTRLSVL.

This clonotype was detected a few times. The chain is built from TRBV5-4 and TRBJ2-1, with 13 bases aligning to TRBD2. The CDR3 sequence is 14 residues long. Germline CDR1 SGHNT, CDR2 YYREEE (reference sequence). V lost 4 bases to trimming and J lost 13 bases; unmatched junction nucleotides: 8. Written as DNA, the CDR3 is TGTGCCAGCAGCCTGGGGACTAGCGGGGAGACCCAGTTCTTC. Translation gives CASSLGTSGETQFF.

The chain links TRBV6-2 or TRBV6-3 to TRBJ1-1, with D possibly matching TRBD1 (6 bases). The V end lost 4 bases, the J end lost 3 bases, and 12 bases lay between the germline ends. The CDR3 runs 14 residues. Germline V lookup: CDR1 MNHEY, CDR2 SVGEGT. The CDR3 DNA follows: TGTGCCAGCAGTTCCAGGGGTACCGACACTGAAGCTTTCTTT. As protein: CASSSRGTDTEAFF.

As regards this clonotype: This likely comes from a read error, as the CDR3 has no conserved phenylalanine or tryptophan at its end. The genes are TRBV7-8 and TRBJ2-5; D not resolved. Trimming left V 3 bases short and J 11 bases short, with 10 bases between. This CDR3 is built from 11 residues. Germline V gives CDR1 SGHVS, CDR2 FQNEAQ. CDR3 nucleotides: TGTGCCAGCAGCTTCACTAATGAGCAGTACGTC. Its translation: CASSFTNEQYV.

V is TRBV11-2 and J is TRBJ1-6; 7 positions match TRBD1. Germline CDR1 and CDR2: SGHAT and FQNNGV. The CDR3 length is 17 residues. Losses at the gene ends were 6 bases for V and 7 bases for J; bases not matched to a gene: 15. The DNA for the CDR3 is TGTGCCAGCAGTCTGACAGGGATAAGGGTGTACAATTCACCCCTCCACTTT. It specifies CASSLTGIRVYNSPLHF.

The chain links TRBV5-1 to TRBJ1-3, with D perhaps TRBD1 (5 bases). This CDR3 has 11 amino acids. Germline CDR1 SGHRS, CDR2 YFSETQ. V dropped 8 bases and J dropped 4 bases, with 7 bases sitting between them. CDR3 amino acids: CASRGGNTIYF. CDR3 nucleotides: TGCGCCAGTAGGGGAGGAAACACCATATATTTT.

The chain links TRBV10-3 to TRBJ2-3; possible D gene TRBD2, 6 bases. V was pared by 10 bases and J by 0 bases, with 17 bases between. This CDR3 is 15 amino acids long. Germline assignment: CDR1 ENHRY and CDR2 SYGVKD. The CDR3 loop is CATVGERVSTDTQYF. Written as DNA, the CDR3 is TGTGCCACCGTTGGGGAGCGGGTTAGCACAGATACGCAGTATTTT.

J is TRBJ2-3 and V is TRBV4-1; D unresolved. V lost 7 bases to trimming and J lost 0 bases, with 17 bases between them. Germline V gene data show CDR1 as MGHRA and CDR2 as YSYEKL. This CDR3 is 16 amino acids long. The CDR3 region has the DNA TGCGCCAGCACCCCAACCCCGGGCGTGAGCACAGATACGCAGTATTTT. This sequence encodes CASTPTPGVSTDTQYF.

The rearrangement links TRBV28 to TRBJ1-2; 11 nucleotides line up with TRBD1. V lost 7 bases to trimming and J lost 4 bases; unmatched junction nucleotides: 17. Germline CDR1 reads MDHEN; CDR2 reads SYDVKM. This CDR3 is built from 18 residues. CDR3 sequence reads: CASNHFRDRGEMGYGYTF. In DNA form, the CDR3 reads TGTGCCAGCAACCACTTCCGGGACAGGGGGGAAATGGGCTATGGCTACACCTTC.

The chain combines TRBV5-1 with TRBJ2-7; weak D call: TRBD1 (5 bases). Trimming shortened V by 4 bases and J by 2 bases, and 16 bases separated the two germline ends. The CDR3 consists of 15 residues. Germline V lookup: CDR1 SGHRS, CDR2 YFSETQ. In DNA form, the CDR3 reads TGCGCCAGCAGCCTTTCCCAGACAGACACCTACGAGCAGTACTTC. This encodes CASSLSQTDTYEQYF.

For this clonotype: One junction end does not reproduce the germline sequence, and a read error may be involved. The CDR3 region has the DNA TGCGCCGGCAGCCAAGATGCCGTGACCGTATTTGAAAAACTGTTTTTT. It codes for CAGSQDAVTVFEKLFF. V is TRBV4-3 and J is TRBJ1-4; D gene uncertain. CDR1 and CDR2 (germline): LGHNA, YSLEER. The CDR3 contains 16 residues.

V is TRBV3-1 and J is TRBJ2-7, with 12 positions matching TRBD2. The germline V gene encodes CDR1 LGHDT and CDR2 YNNKEL (reference sequence). CDR3 size: 15 residues. V shed 6 bases, J shed 5 bases, and the junction held 8 bases outside the gene matches. The CDR3 reads CASRVGTSGYDEQYF. In DNA, the CDR3 is TGTGCCAGCAGAGTTGGGACTAGCGGGTATGACGAGCAGTACTTC.

About this clonotype itself: Lacking the conserved final phenylalanine or tryptophan, this CDR3 likely reflects a read error. V and J are TRBV20-1 and TRBJ2-7; possibly TRBD1 for D (6 bases). Germline V gene lookup returns CDR1 DFQATT and CDR2 SNEGSKA (reference sequence). Trimming stripped 3 bases from V and 3 bases from J, with 21 bases between. The CDR3 has 16 residues. The CDR3, as DNA: TGCAGTGCTAGTCCTAACGAGGGGGTGGATCGCTACGAGCAGTACTCC. Translation: CSASPNEGVDRYEQYS.

This clonotype was seen only a few times. The rearrangement joins TRBV2 to TRBJ2-1; D gene uncertain. Germline values: CDR1 SNHLY, CDR2 FYNNEI. Trimming stripped 10 bases from V and 13 bases from J, with 23 bases between. CDR3 size: 13 residues. As DNA, the CDR3 is TGTGCCATTATCCCATTGGGCCAAGAGACCCAGTTCTTC. It translates to CAIIPLGQETQFF.

This clonotype was observed a single time. V and J are TRBV10-1 and TRBJ2-1, with D maybe TRBD2 (5 bases). The CDR3 runs 15 residues. Germline CDR1 is WNHNN and CDR2 is SYGVQD (reference sequence). Trimming left V 1 base short and J 5 bases short, with 12 bases between. The CDR3 protein is CASSEWSSGDNEQFF. As DNA, the CDR3 is TGCGCCAGCAGTGAGTGGTCCAGCGGCGACAATGAGCAGTTCTTC.

V usage is TRBV7-2 and J usage is TRBJ2-5; no clear D. The CDR3 spans 13 residues. Trimming took off 0 bases at V and 4 bases at J, with 6 bases between the two ends. Germline assignment: CDR1 SGHTA and CDR2 FQGNSA. The CDR3 here is CASSLALIETQYF. The DNA of the CDR3 is TGTGCCAGCAGCTTAGCCCTGATAGAGACCCAGTACTTC.

The gene calls are TRBV5-6 and TRBJ1-1; perhaps TRBD1 as D (5 bases). This CDR3 is 16 amino acids long. The germline CDR1 and CDR2 sequences are SGHDT and YYEEEE. Trimming removed 0 bases at V and 3 bases at J, with 15 bases between. DNA of the CDR3: TGTGCCAGCAGCTTGGCCTGGAGGGGCGTGGACACTGAAGCTTTCTTT. It codes for CASSLAWRGVDTEAFF.

The V and J genes are TRBV7-9 and TRBJ2-3; TRBD2 agrees at 11 bases. Germline V lookup: CDR1 SEHNR, CDR2 FQNEAQ (reference sequence). J lost 5 bases, V lost 1 base, and 5 bases had no gene match. There are 16 residues in the CDR3. This chain's CDR3 is CASSLVLAGAGDTQYF. The CDR3 region has the DNA TGTGCCAGCAGCTTAGTACTAGCGGGAGCTGGAGATACGCAGTATTTT.

This clonotype turned up a few times. CDR3: CSARRTNQPQHF. CDR3 bases: TGCAGTGCTAGACGGACAAATCAGCCCCAGCATTTT. V is TRBV20-1 and J is TRBJ1-5; possible D gene TRBD1, 5 bases. V lost 2 bases and J lost 4, with 6 bases in between. The length of the CDR3 is 12 residues. CDR1 is DFQATT, CDR2 SNEGSKA, per germline (reference sequence).

Written as DNA, the CDR3 is TGCAGTGCTAGGTCCAGAATCATGAACACTGAAGCTTTCTTT. This translates into CSARSRIMNTEAFF. The chain couples TRBV20-1 to TRBJ1-1; D unclear. The CDR3 contains 14 residues. Trimming removed 3 bases at V and 0 bases at J, with 11 bases between. The germline V gene encodes CDR1 DFQATT and CDR2 SNEGSKA (reference sequence).